A selection of T cell receptor beta chains follows, all from one sample in a study of blood T cell repertoires in COVID-19. Sequencing was performed with immunoSEQ multiplex PCR; in TCRdb, only in-frame clones are kept and a portion is missing. The sample contains 370,000 or so clones, approximately 87% of which appear only once. Sequencing used PBMCs or T cells enriched from blood (not recorded which). The receptors here all came from a man aged 25-45 years who had recovered from COVID-19. Both conserved end residues are part of each CDR3. Fields, in order: J gene, V gene, CDR3 protein.

J gene: TRBJ1-6
V gene: TRBV3-1/TRBV3-2
CDR3 protein: CASSPQGSSYNSPLHF

J gene: TRBJ1-1
V gene: TRBV5-4
CDR3 protein: CASSTRDRGRLRAFF

J gene: TRBJ1-2
V gene: TRBV5-1
CDR3 protein: CASSFQTIQEGGYTF

J gene: TRBJ1-3
V gene: TRBV7-9
CDR3 protein: CASRPTGYSGNTIYF

J gene: TRBJ2-1
V gene: TRBV4-1
CDR3 protein: CASSQEPGQGYNEQFF

J gene: TRBJ1-1
V gene: TRBV6-5
CDR3 protein: CASRYRRRAFF

J gene: TRBJ2-2
V gene: TRBV29-1
CDR3 protein: CSLRTFLGELFF

J gene: TRBJ1-2
V gene: TRBV5-1
CDR3 protein: CASSYGQSYGYTF

J gene: TRBJ1-1
V gene: TRBV7-3
CDR3 protein: CASSATGNTEAFF

J gene: TRBJ2-7
V gene: TRBV11-2
CDR3 protein: CASSLLAVRNEQYF

J gene: TRBJ1-1
V gene: TRBV10-3
CDR3 protein: CAITVTSGTEAFF

J gene: TRBJ1-6
V gene: TRBV7-8
CDR3 protein: CASSLVVGGGPSNSPLHF

J gene: TRBJ1-2
V gene: TRBV6-5
CDR3 protein: CACGHLFYGYTF

J gene: TRBJ1-2
V gene: TRBV5-5
CDR3 protein: CASSLQEGTTYTF

J gene: TRBJ1-5
V gene: TRBV30
CDR3 protein: CAWSFGPGTGGNQPQHF

J gene: TRBJ1-1
V gene: TRBV19
CDR3 protein: CASSAPGQGTEAFF

J gene: TRBJ2-1
V gene: TRBV20-1
CDR3 protein: CSASWTGDNEQFF

J gene: TRBJ2-7
V gene: TRBV29-1
CDR3 protein: CSVLRGLEQYF

J gene: TRBJ2-7
V gene: TRBV7-9
CDR3 protein: CASRAGGFNEQYF

J gene: TRBJ2-7
V gene: TRBV5-5
CDR3 protein: CASSPSGERIYEQYF

J gene: TRBJ1-1
V gene: TRBV6-5
CDR3 protein: CASSYSTGPSTEAFF

J gene: TRBJ1-2
V gene: TRBV7-9
CDR3 protein: CASSPGTYYGYTF

J gene: TRBJ2-1
V gene: TRBV6-5
CDR3 protein: CASQGDALHNEQFF

J gene: TRBJ1-4
V gene: TRBV30
CDR3 protein: CACDRGFEKLFF

J gene: TRBJ2-3
V gene: TRBV9
CDR3 protein: CASSVGLAGEDTQYF

J gene: TRBJ2-1
V gene: TRBV7-3
CDR3 protein: CASSLARSVFGEQFF

J gene: TRBJ1-3
V gene: TRBV18
CDR3 protein: CASSPLQGQGKFGNTIYF

J gene: TRBJ1-1
V gene: TRBV2
CDR3 protein: CASSVELGANTEAFF

J gene: TRBJ2-3
V gene: TRBV5-1
CDR3 protein: CASSLEAPTDTQYF

J gene: TRBJ2-2
V gene: TRBV5-1
CDR3 protein: CASSSSPRSTNTGELFF

J gene: TRBJ1-5
V gene: TRBV2
CDR3 protein: CASRFRDREGQPQHF

J gene: TRBJ1-2
V gene: TRBV4-2
CDR3 protein: CASSQLGDYGYTF

J gene: TRBJ1-4
V gene: TRBV6-1
CDR3 protein: CASSESGGWEKLFF

J gene: TRBJ2-7
V gene: TRBV10-3
CDR3 protein: CAICDTSSYEQYF

J gene: TRBJ1-2
V gene: TRBV3-1/TRBV3-2
CDR3 protein: CASSQVPGRGYGYTF

J gene: TRBJ1-5
V gene: TRBV18
CDR3 protein: CASSPGTGPQPQHF

J gene: TRBJ1-2
V gene: TRBV7-6
CDR3 protein: CASGPGGKGYTF

J gene: TRBJ2-3
V gene: TRBV24-1
CDR3 protein: CATSEADGNPDTQYF

J gene: TRBJ1-6
V gene: TRBV18
CDR3 protein: CASSPQQGARNSPLHF

J gene: TRBJ2-5
V gene: TRBV7-3
CDR3 protein: CASSAEIQETQYF

J gene: TRBJ1-4
V gene: TRBV9
CDR3 protein: CASSQTGQGVGEKLFF

J gene: TRBJ1-2
V gene: TRBV6-5
CDR3 protein: CASRRQVEGGYGYTF

J gene: TRBJ2-7
V gene: TRBV12-3/TRBV12-4
CDR3 protein: CASMRHPHEQYF

J gene: TRBJ2-5
V gene: TRBV15
CDR3 protein: CATSREASGVETQYF

J gene: TRBJ2-3
V gene: TRBV5-4
CDR3 protein: CASSGLGGVSTDTQYF

J gene: TRBJ1-6
V gene: TRBV7-2
CDR3 protein: CASSLGGDRNSPLHF

J gene: TRBJ1-5
V gene: TRBV24-1
CDR3 protein: CATRIFYRVNQPQHF

J gene: TRBJ2-7
V gene: TRBV9
CDR3 protein: CASSVVGLASDEQYF

J gene: TRBJ1-2
V gene: TRBV14
CDR3 protein: CASSQDRTGTYGYTF

J gene: TRBJ1-2
V gene: TRBV29-1
CDR3 protein: CSERRANYGYTF

J gene: TRBJ2-5
V gene: TRBV11-1
CDR3 protein: CASSPGLAGGQETQYF

J gene: TRBJ2-1
V gene: TRBV6-5
CDR3 protein: CASTRDIYNEQFF

J gene: TRBJ2-2
V gene: TRBV3-1/TRBV3-2
CDR3 protein: CASSQEGRATGELFF

J gene: TRBJ2-3
V gene: TRBV28
CDR3 protein: CASSRPARTDTQYF

J gene: TRBJ2-7
V gene: TRBV11-2
CDR3 protein: CASSFDRGVEQYF

J gene: TRBJ1-1
V gene: TRBV7-2
CDR3 protein: CASSLQSGNTEAFF

J gene: TRBJ1-2
V gene: TRBV4-2
CDR3 protein: CASSPTGTGPYYGYTF

J gene: TRBJ1-2
V gene: TRBV19
CDR3 protein: CASSGQDRYGYTF

J gene: TRBJ2-1
V gene: TRBV19
CDR3 protein: CASSIDPSNEQFF

J gene: TRBJ1-4
V gene: TRBV5-1
CDR3 protein: CASSLGGTDNEKLFF